These 19 T cell receptor beta chains share one sample of origin, sequenced in a study of blood T cell repertoires in COVID-19. TCRdb keeps only in-frame clones here, not all; method: immunoSEQ multiplex PCR. The repertoire holds a few hundred thousand clones, 70% to 90% seen once, with about 0.7% in the top ten. The sample comprised peripheral blood. The receptors were gathered from a human donor in a cohort sampled during active COVID-19.

J is TRBJ1-5 and V is TRBV30; 7 bases are shared with TRBD1. CDR3 length: 14 amino acids. Germline V gene data show CDR1 as GTSNPN and CDR2 as SVGIG (reference sequence). With V trimmed by 1 base and J by 5 bases, 5 bases remained unmatched. CDR3: CAWSAGGSHQPQHF. DNA of the CDR3: TGTGCCTGGAGTGCAGGGGGATCCCATCAGCCCCAGCATTTT.

The genes are TRBV19 and TRBJ1-2; possible D gene TRBD1, 5 bases. Germline V CDR1 and CDR2: LNHDA, SQIVND (reference sequence). Trimming took 7 bases from V and 5 from J, leaving 14 bases between them. This CDR3 is 13 amino acids long. The CDR3 reads CASTRGRGYGYTF. For the CDR3, the DNA is TGTGCCAGTACCCGGGGGAGAGGGTATGGCTACACCTTC.

V and J are TRBV3-1 (or the pseudogene TRBV3-2) and TRBJ2-7, with TRBD1 identical over 8 bases. The junction had 5 bases not matched to a gene; V was cut back by 3 bases and J by 4 bases. Germline V lookup: CDR1 LGHDT, CDR2 YNNKEL (reference sequence). This CDR3 is 14 amino acids long. The CDR3 loop is CASSHTDRAYEQYF. DNA of the CDR3: TGTGCCAGCAGCCATACGGACAGGGCGTACGAGCAGTACTTC.

This chain uses TRBV2 with TRBJ2-7, with TRBD2 matching 10 bases. CDR3 length equals 16 residues. Germline V lookup: CDR1 SNHLY, CDR2 FYNNEI. The trim removed 5 bases at V and 1 base at J, leaving 8 bases unmatched. The CDR3 nucleotides read TGTGCCAGCAGTCCTCTACTAGCGGGATCTTCCTACGAGCAGTACTTC. This sequence encodes CASSPLLAGSSYEQYF.

J is TRBJ2-7 and V is TRBV20-1, with D unresolved. CDR3 length equals 11 residues. Trimming pared 3 bases from V and 6 bases from J, leaving 9 bases between. The germline V gene has CDR1 DFQATT and CDR2 SNEGSKA (reference sequence). This CDR3 is CSARGQSEQYF. The CDR3 region has the DNA TGCAGTGCTAGGGGCCAGTCCGAGCAGTACTTC.

Note on this clone: In the same sample, other DNA sequences code for this CDR3. V is TRBV28 and J is TRBJ1-1, with 7 nucleotides matching TRBD1. The CDR3 runs to 14 residues. Trimming cost V 5 bases and J 1 base; bases outside gene matches: 4. CDR1 is MDHEN, CDR2 SYDVKM, per germline. The CDR3 coding sequence is TGTGCCAGCAGTCGACAGGGAGGGAACACTGAAGCTTTCTTT. Translation gives CASSRQGGNTEAFF.

The chain combines TRBV18 with TRBJ1-5; TRBD1 might be the D (6 bases). Germline V lookup: CDR1 KGHSH, CDR2 LQKENI. V was cut by 0 bases and J by 6 bases, with 12 bases left in between. The CDR3 loop spans 15 amino acids. In DNA, the CDR3 is TGTGCCAGCTCACCACCAGGGGGGGAAGGTCAGCCCCAGCATTTT. Translated, it gives CASSPPGGEGQPQHF.

This rearrangement joins TRBV19 to TRBJ2-1, with D unclear. The CDR3 length is 15 residues. V was trimmed by 4 bases and J by 4 bases, leaving 14 bases between them. Germline V gene data show CDR1 as LNHDA and CDR2 as SQIVND (reference sequence). CDR3 nucleotide sequence: TGTGCCAGTAGTACTCCTACTTACGCTTACAATGAGCAGTTCTTC. Protein product: CASSTPTYAYNEQFF.

This clone was recorded only once. The J gene is TRBJ1-5, the V gene TRBV5-1; D uncertain. CDR3 length equals 14 residues. With 0 bases removed from V and 0 bases from J, the gap between germline ends came to 4 bases. Germline V gives CDR1 SGHRS, CDR2 YFSETQ. CDR3 protein: CASSLAGSNQPQHF. CDR3 DNA sequence: TGCGCCAGCAGCTTGGCGGGTAGCAATCAGCCCCAGCATTTT.

The table lists this clone with a count of one. The chain recombines TRBV21-1 with TRBJ2-7; the table assigns TRBD1, which was not confirmed against the DNA. TRBV21-1 is noted as a pseudogene. This CDR3 has 16 residues. The CDR3 nucleotides read TGTGCCAGCAGCAAACCGCTCGACAGGGAGGTCCACGAGCAGTACTTC. Amino acids: CASSKPLDREVHEQYF.

This clone was counted only a few times. The rearrangement uses TRBV9 and TRBJ2-2, with 8 nucleotides matching TRBD2. Per germline, CDR1 SGDLS and CDR2 YYNGEE. CDR3 length: 16 amino acids. After removal of 4 bases from V and 1 base from J, the junction contained 6 bases not matched to a gene. The CDR3 loop reads CASSITGGRNTGELFF. CDR3 bases: TGTGCCAGCAGCATTACGGGAGGGAGGAACACCGGGGAGCTGTTTTTT.

The CDR3, as DNA: TGTGCCAGCCTACTAGCGGGGAACACAGATACGCAGTATTTT. It codes for CASLLAGNTDTQYF. The chain recombines TRBV7-2 with TRBJ2-3, with 10 bases fitting TRBD2. Germline V gene lookup returns CDR1 SGHTA and CDR2 FQGNSA. With V trimmed by 8 bases and J by 2 bases, 4 bases remained unmatched. There are 14 residues in the CDR3.

The rearrangement uses TRBV30 and TRBJ1-2, with 7 bases matching TRBD1. This CDR3 has 14 amino acids. The junction had 10 bases not matched to a gene; V was cut back by 2 bases and J by 7 bases. The V gene's germline CDR1 is GTSNPN and CDR2 SVGIG (reference sequence). DNA of the CDR3: TGTGCCTGGAGTCGCTCGTCAGGGGGTCCTGGCTACACCTTC. Translated, it gives CAWSRSSGGPGYTF.

This clone came up once. The V call is TRBV13, the J call TRBJ2-7, with a possible D match to TRBD2 (7 bases). Deletions cut 0 bases from V and 3 bases from J, with 24 bases between. This CDR3 spans 19 amino acids. CDR1 and CDR2 from the germline V gene are PRHDT and FYEKMQ (reference sequence). CDR3 protein: CASSLGLTGFGEGLYEQYF. The CDR3, as DNA: TGTGCCAGCAGCTTAGGCCTAACAGGGTTCGGGGAGGGACTCTACGAGCAGTACTTC.

A single count supports this clone. The chain joins TRBV27 to TRBJ1-1, with TRBD1 as a possible D gene (5 bases). The CDR3 is made up of 14 amino acids. Trimming stripped 8 bases from V and 1 base from J, with 14 bases between. The V gene's germline CDR1 is MNHEY and CDR2 SMNVEV (reference sequence). This CDR3 reads CASSPGGTNTEAFF. CDR3 coding DNA: TGTGCCAGCTCCCCGGGGGGTACGAACACTGAAGCTTTCTTT.

The rearrangement joins TRBV28 to TRBJ2-7, with TRBD1 matching over 10 bases. Trimming at V came to 10 bases and at J to 5 bases, leaving 8 bases not matched to a gene. This CDR3 spans 13 amino acids. The germline gives CDR1 MDHEN, CDR2 SYDVKM. Written as DNA, the CDR3 is TGTGCCACCGGGACAGGGGATACCGACGAGCAGTACTTC. This codes for CATGTGDTDEQYF.

The gene calls are TRBV11-2 and TRBJ1-4; no firm D call. The CDR3 spans 18 residues. Germline V gene lookup returns CDR1 SGHAT and CDR2 FQNNGV. V lost 1 base and J 6 bases, leaving 21 bases between the germline ends. The DNA of the CDR3 is TGTGCCAGCAGCTTAGGAATCCTCCCGGCCGCCGGGGATGAAAAACTGTTTTTT. Encoded protein: CASSLGILPAAGDEKLFF. Variable domain in full (rest from reference TRBV11-2 and TRBJ1-4): EAGVAQSPRYKIIEKRQSVAFWCNPISGHATLYWYQQILGQGPKLLIQFQNNGVVDDSQLPKDRFSAERLKGVDSTLKIQPAKLEDSAVYLCASSLGILPAAGDEKLFFGSGTQLSVL.

The gene calls are TRBV7-8 and TRBJ1-5; 11 bases map to TRBD1. This CDR3 has 17 amino acids. Germline lookup yields CDR1 SGHVS and CDR2 FQNEAQ. V dropped 0 bases and J dropped 4; count of bases not matched to a gene: 5. CDR3 nucleotide sequence: TGTGCCAGCAGCTTAGCGAGGGACAGGGGGGGAAATCAGCCCCAGCATTTT. Its translation: CASSLARDRGGNQPQHF.

This clone was counted a few times. The chain couples TRBV6-4 to TRBJ1-1; 11 bases line up with TRBD1. Germline V CDR1 and CDR2: MRHNA, SNTAGT. CDR3 length: 14 amino acids. V shed 6 bases, J shed 4 bases, and the junction held 4 bases outside the gene matches. The CDR3 protein is CASSPGQGVTEAFF. The CDR3 DNA sequence: TGTGCCAGCAGCCCGGGACAGGGGGTCACTGAAGCTTTCTTT.